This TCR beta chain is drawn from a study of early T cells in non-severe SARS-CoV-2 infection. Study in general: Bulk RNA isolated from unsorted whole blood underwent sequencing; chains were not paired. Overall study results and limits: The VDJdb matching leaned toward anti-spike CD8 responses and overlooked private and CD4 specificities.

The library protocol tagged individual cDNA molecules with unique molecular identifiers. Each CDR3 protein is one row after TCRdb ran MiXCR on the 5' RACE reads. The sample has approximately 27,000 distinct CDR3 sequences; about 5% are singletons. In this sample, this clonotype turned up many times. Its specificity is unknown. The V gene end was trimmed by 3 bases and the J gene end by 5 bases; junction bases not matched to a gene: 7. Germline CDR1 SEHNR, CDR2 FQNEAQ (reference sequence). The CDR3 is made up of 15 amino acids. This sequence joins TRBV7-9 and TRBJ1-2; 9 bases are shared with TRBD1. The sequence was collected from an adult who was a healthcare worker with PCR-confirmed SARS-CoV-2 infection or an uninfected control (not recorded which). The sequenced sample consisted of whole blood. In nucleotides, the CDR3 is TGTGCCAGCAGCTTCGGACAGGGGCCAAAATATGGCTACACCTTC. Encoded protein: CASSFGQGPKYGYTF.